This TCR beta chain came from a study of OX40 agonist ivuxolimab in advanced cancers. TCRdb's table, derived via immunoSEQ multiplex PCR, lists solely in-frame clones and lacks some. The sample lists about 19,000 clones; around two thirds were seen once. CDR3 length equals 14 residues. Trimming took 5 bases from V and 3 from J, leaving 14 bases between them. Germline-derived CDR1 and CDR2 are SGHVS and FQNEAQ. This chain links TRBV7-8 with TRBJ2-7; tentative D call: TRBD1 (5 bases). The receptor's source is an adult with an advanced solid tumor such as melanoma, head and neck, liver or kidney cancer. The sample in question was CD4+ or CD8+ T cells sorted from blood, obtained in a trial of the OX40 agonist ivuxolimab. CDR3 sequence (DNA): TGTGCCAGCAGCCCGAGACAGACAAACTACGAGCAGTACTTC. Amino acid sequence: CASSPRQTNYEQYF. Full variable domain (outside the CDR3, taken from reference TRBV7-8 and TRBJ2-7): GAGVSQSPRYKVAKRGQDVALRCDPISGHVSLFWYQQALGQGPEFLTYFQNEAQLDKSGLPSDRFFAERPEGSVSTLKIQRTQQEDSAVYLCASSPRQTNYEQYFGPGTRLTVT.